The sequence of this T cell receptor beta chain was determined in a study of response to subunit inactivated influenza vaccine. Study conclusions and caveats: After each seasonal influenza vaccination, few new T cells are recruited, the authors suggested.

This clonotype was recorded a few times. Antigen specificity is unknown. Using its own MiXCR run on the RT-PCR reads, TCRdb lists one record per CDR3 protein. The sample has roughly 570,000 distinct CDR3 sequences, 10% to 15% seen once. The CDR3 is made up of 16 amino acids. The germline V gene has CDR1 SGHTA and CDR2 FQGNSA. V was shortened by 1 base and J by 8 bases, with 18 bases between the two germline ends. The chain combines TRBV7-2 with TRBJ2-1; possible D gene TRBD1, 5 bases. Sequenced material: PBMCs from blood, taken roughly 47 days after vaccination. The TCR sequence derives from a man aged 45 to 65 who received an inactivated influenza vaccine. The CDR3 bases are TGTGCCAGCAGCTTAGTACGGACATTCGGCTTAGATGAGCAGTTCTTC. Residues: CASSLVRTFGLDEQFF.